This T cell receptor (beta chain) was sequenced in a study of blood T cell repertoires in COVID-19. This clone was observed once. Here immunoSEQ multiplex PCR was the method, and the copy in TCRdb shows in-frame clones only, minus some. Among some 150,000 clones listed, roughly 81% were seen once. The V end was cut by 0 bases, the J end by 3 bases, with 8 bases between. The V gene's germline CDR1 is MGHRA and CDR2 YSYEKL. The CDR3 is 14 residues long. The rearrangement uses TRBV4-1 and TRBJ2-5; D gene unclear. This sequence originates from a human donor with acute or convalescent COVID-19. The donor label of this sample is uncertain. Sequenced material: peripheral blood. In DNA, the CDR3 is TGCGCCAGCAGCCAAGAACGGTTCGAAGAGACCCAGTACTTC. Its translation: CASSQERFEETQYF.